This entry describes one T cell receptor (beta chain). Its antigen is not yet known. One base away there is no much larger clone; base qualities are not given. The data originate from a study of blood T cell repertoires in COVID-19 (TCRdb year 2020). General notes on the study: Samples covering the acute and convalescent phases of COVID-19 were provided by collaborators in the United States, Italy and Spain. The material from the prospective study consisted of cDNA or gDNA derived from T cells, B-cell-depleted T cells, or PBMCs. The samples were drawn from two sources: the first 160 participants of the ongoing ImmuneRACE study, and 1,200 or so subjects contributed by 6 global collaborators. Subjects who had been exposed to COVID-19, were actively infected with it, or had recovered from it provided the deeply sampled blood TCRbeta repertoires that made up the dataset. Sample metadata almost always included a de-identified subject ID, COVID-19 status, age in years and sex. The repertoires were made available in a free public database intended to serve as a resource for research on the immune response to SARS-CoV-2. Where HLA class I and class II types were available, the types were taken from metadata supplied by the sample provider, not from assay-based typing. The full study reports these points: Clinical and demographic metadata were provided uncurated, with the amount varying by source and participant.

The immunoSEQ Assay, a bias-controlled multiplex PCR, was used to amplify TCRbeta CDR3 regions from genomic DNA. The study's processing was this. Within the assay, amplification of reference gene primers was used to estimate how many nucleated cells each sample contained. To quantify the absolute abundance of each unique TCRbeta CDR3 rearrangement, sequence reads were collapsed and filtered. For each sample, productive Simpson clonality was calculated as the square root of Simpson's diversity index over productive rearrangements. In TCRdb, the immuneACCESS table is reduced to in-frame sequences with V and J assigned. These tables do not hold every clone; where another copy was compared, an unresolved V gene accounts for under half, and the others remain unexplained. Clone size and V and J calls were adopted from that table, with D and trimming inferred from the DNA. This sample has hundreds of thousands of clones in its table, and about nine tenths of those were observed once. Together, the top ten hold over 1.1% of the sample.

V loses 6 bases at its end and J loses 4 bases; junction bases beyond the gene matches: 11. The germline V gene encodes CDR1 MNHEY and CDR2 SMNVEV (reference sequence). The CDR3 has 15 amino acids, counting the end cysteine and phenylalanine. The DNA shown is the 45-base CDR3, in frame from base 1. Whole blood was collected in K2EDTA tubes by collaborating institutions according to the institutions' own protocols. Collaborator samples were shipped for TCRbeta analysis as frozen whole blood, isolated PBMCs, or DNA extracted from either sample type. The sample taken for sequencing was peripheral blood. This TCR was sampled from a woman in her 30s with active or convalescent COVID-19. The chain is made from TRBV27 and TRBJ2-5; the junction holds 7 bases that match TRBD1. The nucleotides are TGTGCCAGCAGCACTCGACAGGCAGGGGGAGAGACCCAGTACTTC. Protein translation: CASSTRQAGGETQYF.